These T cell receptor beta chains were read from a single sample in a study of response to subunit inactivated influenza vaccine. From the RT-PCR reads, TCRdb called clonotypes with MiXCR, one entry per CDR3 protein. Among 610,000 or so distinct CDR3 sequences listed, around 15% were seen once. The sequenced sample was PBMCs from blood, obtained 11 to 12 days after vaccination. Source of these receptors: a man between 45 and 60 years old who received an inactivated influenza vaccine. Each CDR3 is given with its conserved first and last residue. A D gene is named only where the DNA matches it firmly. Size values are once, few and many counts, or a class for expanded clones, and some rows have none.

j_call clone_size cdr3_length v_call d_call cdr3_nt cdr3_aa
TRBJ2-1 few 17 TRBV4-3 . TGCGCCAGCAGCCAAGATACCCCCCAGGGTTCCTACAATGAGCAGTTCTTC CASSQDTPQGSYNEQFF
TRBJ2-7 few 14 TRBV18 . TGTGCCAGCTCACCGGGGGCGGGCCCCTACGAGCAGTACTTC CASSPGAGPYEQYF
TRBJ2-5 few 17 TRBV6-1 TRBD2 TGTGCCAGCAGTGAAGCTCCCCCGGGACTACTCAAAGAGACCCAGTACTTC CASSEAPPGLLKETQYF
TRBJ2-1 few 12 TRBV3-1 . TGTGCCAGCAGCCAGCTGGGTAGAGAGCAGTTCTTC CASSQLGREQFF
TRBJ2-2 few 17 TRBV4-2 . TGTGCCAGCAGCCAAGAAATCGGGGCCCTGAACACCGGGGAGCTGTTTTTT CASSQEIGALNTGELFF
TRBJ2-3 . 15 TRBV6-4 . TGTGCCAGCAGTTGGACGGGGGCCAGCACAGATACGCAGTATTTT CASSWTGASTDTQYF
TRBJ2-7 few 14 TRBV5-1 TRBD2 TGCGCCAGCAGCTTGGCTAGCGGGAGAGGCGAGCAGTACTTC CASSLASGRGEQYF
TRBJ2-5 many 14 TRBV12-3/TRBV12-4 . TGTGCCAGCATTTCCGGGACATCCCAAGAGACCCAGTACTTC CASISGTSQETQYF
TRBJ1-2 few 15 TRBV7-8 . TGTGCCAGCAGCTTAGTTCAGGGCACTCCCTATGGCTACACCTTC CASSLVQGTPYGYTF
TRBJ1-6 . 16 TRBV10-3 TRBD1 TGTGCCATCAGTGATGGACAGGGCCTAAGTAATTCACCCCTCCACTTT CAISDGQGLSNSPLHF
TRBJ2-2 few 15 TRBV11-1 TRBD2 TGTGCCAGCAGCTTAACGCGGGGGGACACCGGGGAGCTGTTTTTT CASSLTRGDTGELFF
TRBJ2-1 few 13 TRBV12-3/TRBV12-4 TRBD1 TGTGCCAGCAGTTCCCCGACAGGGGCTGAGCAGTTCTTC CASSSPTGAEQFF
TRBJ2-3 few 15 TRBV6-1 . TGTGCCAGCAGGGAAAGGGTTTTCGGCACAGATACGCAGTATTTT CASRERVFGTDTQYF
TRBJ2-3 many 15 TRBV9 TRBD2 TGTGCCAGCAGCCGGACTAGCGGTTACACAGATACGCAGTATTTT CASSRTSGYTDTQYF
TRBJ2-7 . 15 TRBV12-3/TRBV12-4 TRBD1 TGTGCCAGCGGTTCTCCAGACAGGGCAGACTACGAGCAGTACTTC CASGSPDRADYEQYF
TRBJ2-5 . 17 TRBV20-1 TRBD2 TGCAGTGCGCCCGGACTAGCGGGGGGGCTGATTCACGAGACCCAGTACTTC CSAPGLAGGLIHETQYF
TRBJ2-5 . 16 TRBV12-3/TRBV12-4 TRBD2 TGTGCCAGCAGCAATCCTGGGACTAGTCGGGCGGAGACCCAGTACTTC CASSNPGTSRAETQYF
TRBJ2-7 . 15 TRBV6-2/TRBV6-3 TRBD1 TGTGCCAGCAGAAAGACAGGGAACCCCTCCTACGAGCAGTACTTC CASRKTGNPSYEQYF
TRBJ2-1 many 16 TRBV9 TRBD2 TGTGCCAGCAGCGTAGTGGACGGGACTACCTACAATGAGCAGTTCTTC CASSVVDGTTYNEQFF
TRBJ2-2 . 15 TRBV6-2/TRBV6-3 . TGTGCCAGCACCCCCCTGGGGGGCGGCACCGGGGAGCTGTTTTTT CASTPLGGGTGELFF
TRBJ1-6 . 16 TRBV5-1 . TGCGCCAGCAGCTTGGCCGAGCCGGGGATCAATTCACCCCTCCACTTT CASSLAEPGINSPLHF
TRBJ1-1 . 14 TRBV2 . TGTGCCAGCAGTGTAACCCATGGTAACACTGAAGCTTTCTTT CASSVTHGNTEAFF
TRBJ1-2 few 15 TRBV6-1 . TGTGCCAGCAGTGAATCAAACAGCCCTAACTATGGCTACACCTTC CASSESNSPNYGYTF
TRBJ2-2 . 15 TRBV12-3/TRBV12-4 . TGTGCCAGCAGTTTGAAAAGCGTACACACCGGGGAGCTGTTTTTT CASSLKSVHTGELFF
TRBJ1-1 many 13 TRBV4-1 . TGCGCCAGCAGCCGGAAAGACCTGACTGAAGCTTTCTTT CASSRKDLTEAFF
TRBJ1-5 . 14 TRBV10-3 . TGTGCCATCAGCCCGGACGGTAGCAATCAGCCCCAGCATTTT CAISPDGSNQPQHF
TRBJ2-3 . 14 TRBV7-2 . TGTGCCAGCAGCGAAAAGGACACCACAGATACGCAGTATTTT CASSEKDTTDTQYF
TRBJ2-2 . 15 TRBV12-3/TRBV12-4 . TGTGCCAGCAGTTTTTGGCAGGGGAACACCGGGGAGCTGTTTTTT CASSFWQGNTGELFF
TRBJ1-2 . 13 TRBV7-8 . TGTGCCAGCAGCTTAGCAGGGGCGGGCGGCTACACCTTC CASSLAGAGGYTF
TRBJ2-2 . 13 TRBV4-2 . TGTGCCAGCAGCCAGGCCGAGACCGGGGAGCTGTTTTTT CASSQAETGELFF
TRBJ2-1 few 13 TRBV5-5 TRBD1 TGTGCCAGCAGCCCCCGAGACAGGGATGAGCAGTTCTTC CASSPRDRDEQFF
TRBJ2-1 . 15 TRBV12-3/TRBV12-4 TRBD1 TGTGCCAGCAGTTTGAGGACAGGGGGTGGCAATGAGCAGTTCTTC CASSLRTGGGNEQFF
TRBJ1-4 few 12 TRBV12-3/TRBV12-4 . TGTGCCAGCAGAATAATGGGTGAAAAACTGTTTTTT CASRIMGEKLFF
TRBJ1-2 few 16 TRBV6-5 . TGTGCCAGCAGTCTATCGACAGGTCCTCTCAACTATGGCTACACCTTC CASSLSTGPLNYGYTF
TRBJ1-1 many 12 TRBV19 . TGTGCCAGTAGTATCCCAGGCAGTGAAGCTTTCTTT CASSIPGSEAFF
TRBJ2-7 few 16 TRBV10-3 TRBD2 TGTGCCATCAGTGACCGGACTAGCGGCAGCTCCTACGAGCAGTACTTC CAISDRTSGSSYEQYF
TRBJ1-1 . 16 TRBV7-9 TRBD1 TGTGCCAGCAGCGGAACCACAGGGGTGCGGAATACTGAAGCTTTCTTT CASSGTTGVRNTEAFF
TRBJ2-7 few 14 TRBV6-2/TRBV6-3 TRBD2 TGTGCCAGCAGTTATCCGGGACTAACTTACGAGCAGTACTTC CASSYPGLTYEQYF
TRBJ2-5 . 14 TRBV28 TRBD1 TGTGCCACCATGGGACAGGCTTTCGAGAAGACCCAGTACTTC CATMGQAFEKTQYF
TRBJ1-2 . 14 TRBV19 . TGTGCCAGTAGTATTCAAGGAGGGTCCCATGGCTACACCTTC CASSIQGGSHGYTF
TRBJ2-1 few 13 TRBV7-2 . TGTGCCAGCAGTTTCTCTGACTACAATGAGCAGTTCTTC CASSFSDYNEQFF
TRBJ2-3 . 16 TRBV16 TRBD2 TGTGCCAGCAGCCAATGGACTAGCGGACACACAGATACGCAGTATTTT CASSQWTSGHTDTQYF
TRBJ1-1 . 13 TRBV12-3/TRBV12-4 . TGTGCCCGCACCTTGGTCCAGAACACTGAAGCTTTCTTT CARTLVQNTEAFF